This TCR beta chain is drawn from a study of T-cell reconstitution after alpha-beta-depleted transplantation in children. For TCRbeta, the library was prepared with unique molecular identifiers. TCRdb re-called the PCR reads through MiXCR, storing one row per CDR3 protein. The table lists some 830,000 distinct CDR3 sequences, approximately 15% of them singletons. General observations from the study: For some patients, TCRbeta diversity was high at day 60 because of recipient T cells and thymic progenitors that survived.

This clonotype was seen at least ten times. The target antigen is unknown. The CDR3 runs 14 residues. Trimming removed 1 base at V and 4 bases at J, with 10 bases between. Germline V gene lookup returns CDR1 MGHRA and CDR2 YSYEKL. The sequenced sample was PBMCs, mostly from graft donor cells, obtained 360 days after TCRalphabeta/CD19-depleted stem cell transplant. This TCR derives from a male patient between 5 and 17 years old who had a stem cell transplant for acute lymphoblastic leukemia, so the T cells may come from the graft donor. The chain employs TRBV4-1 and TRBJ2-5; D perhaps matches TRBD2 (6 bases). The CDR3 nucleotides are TGCGCCAGCAGCCAAGTGGCGGGAACAGAGACCCAGTACTTC. Its protein is CASSQVAGTETQYF.